The rows below give T cell receptor beta chains drawn from one sample of a study of cytomegalovirus exposure and HLA in healthy donors. The method was immunoSEQ multiplex PCR; TCRdb's version includes in-frame clones alone and lacks a portion of them. There are around 120,000 clones in the sample; approximately 78% occur only once, and over 4.5% lies in the top ten. Sequences were obtained from PBMCs. The origin of the receptors is a woman aged 40-49 years in good health and CMV-seropositive. The CDR3 runs from the conserved cysteine through the conserved F or W. Each record gives: D gene, V gene, clone size, J gene, CDR3 DNA, CDR3 protein. D genes are given only for firm matches. Size tells how often a clone was seen (once, few, many) or the class of an expanded clone, and some rows leave it out.

TRBD1,TRBV11-2,-,TRBJ1-5,TGTGCCAGCAGCTTAGGGGACAGGGCAGGGAATCAGCCCCAGCATTTT,CASSLGDRAGNQPQHF
TRBD2,TRBV10-3,-,TRBJ2-3,TGTGCCATCAAGGCCCCGGGGGGGGGTGACACAGATACGCAGTATTTT,CAIKAPGGGDTDTQYF
TRBD2,TRBV23-1,-,TRBJ2-5,TGCGCCAGCAGTCATCTCACTAGCGGGGGGGCGTTAAAGACCCAGTACTTC,CASSHLTSGGALKTQYF
-,TRBV2,-,TRBJ1-1,TGTGCCAGCAGTGACAGGGTTGAAGCTTTCTTT,CASSDRVEAFF
-,TRBV27,once,TRBJ2-3,TGTGCCAGCAGCTGGTCTAGCAGTAGCACAGATACGCAGTATTTT,CASSWSSSSTDTQYF
TRBD1,TRBV19,-,TRBJ2-5,TGTGCCAGTAGTATTGGCGGACAGGGGCAAGAGACCCAGTACTTC,CASSIGGQGQETQYF
TRBD1,TRBV2,once,TRBJ1-5,TGTGCCAGCAAGGATAGGACAGGGGGCAATCAGCCCCAGCATTTT,CASKDRTGGNQPQHF
-,TRBV6-1,-,TRBJ1-2,TGTGCCAGCAGTCCGCAGGGCGACTATGGCTACACCTTC,CASSPQGDYGYTF
TRBD2,TRBV4-1,-,TRBJ2-7,TGCGCCAGCAGCCAAGAAGTAAGACTAGCGGCCGAGCAGTACTTC,CASSQEVRLAAEQYF
-,TRBV29-1,few,TRBJ2-1,TGCAGCGTGGCATACAATGAGCAGTTCTTC,CSVAYNEQFF
TRBD1,TRBV19,-,TRBJ2-2,TGTGCCAGTAGTATAGGGGGGACAGCCGGGGAGCTGTTTTTT,CASSIGGTAGELFF
TRBD2,TRBV5-6,-,TRBJ2-1,TGTGCCAGCAGCCCGGGGGGTCCCGCTTACAATGAGCAGTTCTTC,CASSPGGPAYNEQFF
TRBD1,TRBV7-6,-,TRBJ2-7,TGTGCCAGCAGCTTAGAAGTGATCGGGACAGGGTCCTACAAGCAGTACTTC,CASSLEVIGTGSYKQYF
TRBD2,TRBV5-6,-,TRBJ2-5,TGTGCCAGCAGCAGGCTCCTCGGGAGGGAAGAGACCCAGTACTTC,CASSRLLGREETQYF
-,TRBV19,-,TRBJ2-7,TGTGCCAGTAGCCCCAGCGATGGGTCGACCTACGAGCAGTACTTC,CASSPSDGSTYEQYF
TRBD1,TRBV25-1,-,TRBJ1-1,TGTGCCAGCAGCCCGGGACAGGGCACTGAAGCTTTCTTT,CASSPGQGTEAFF
TRBD2,TRBV6-1,-,TRBJ2-7,TGTGCCAGCATGGGATCGGGACTAGCGGGATTGCAGTACTTC,CASMGSGLAGLQYF
TRBD2,TRBV7-2,-,TRBJ2-7,TGTGCCAGCAGCTCGAAGGGCGGGACTAGCGACTACGAGCAGTACTTC,CASSSKGGTSDYEQYF
-,TRBV25-1,-,TRBJ1-1,TGTGCCAGCAGTGAAACCACAGAGGCTTTCTTT,CASSETTEAFF
TRBD2,TRBV5-4,-,TRBJ2-7,TGTGCCAGCAGCTTGGATGGGACTAGCGGCGAGCAGTACTTC,CASSLDGTSGEQYF
-,TRBV10-3,-,TRBJ2-3,TGTGCCAGCCGGGGAAGCGGCCCCCCGGATACGCAGTATTTT,CASRGSGPPDTQYF
-,TRBV2,-,TRBJ1-1,TGTGCCACCCAGGGGCGGGCTAACACTGAAGCTTTCTTT,CATQGRANTEAFF
-,TRBV2,-,TRBJ2-3,TGTGCCACCCAGGTGGGGTGGAGGAGGGGCACGGATACGCAGTATTTT,CATQVGWRRGTDTQYF
TRBD1,TRBV25-1,few,TRBJ1-2,TGTGCCAGCAGTGAATGGACAGGGTATGGCTACACCTTC,CASSEWTGYGYTF
TRBD2,TRBV11-2,few,TRBJ2-3,TGTGCCAGCAGCTCAGATTCACTAGCGGGAACAGATACGCAGTATTTT,CASSSDSLAGTDTQYF